Presented here are 21 T cell receptor beta chains from one specimen sequenced in a study of Ad26.COV2.S vaccination and SARS-CoV-2 variants. Treatment reported: approximately 18 received Ad26.COV2.S at low or high dose, single or two shots; a few received placebo; per-sample allocation not given. Sampling took place 63 days after the first vaccine or placebo injection. Here immunoSEQ multiplex PCR was the method, and the copy in TCRdb shows in-frame clones only, minus some. Among around 320,000 clones listed, about 86% were seen once. The material sequenced was peripheral blood, taken in a trial of Ad26.COV2.S vaccine versus placebo. These TCRs come from a person between 18 and 59 years old who received the Ad26.COV2.S COVID-19 vaccine or a placebo.

This clone was seen a few times. The sample carries other DNA sequences with the same CDR3. The V and J genes are TRBV5-1 and TRBJ1-1; TRBD1 aligns across 9 bases. The germline CDR1 and CDR2 sequences are SGHRS and YFSETQ. The CDR3 is 13 amino acids. With V trimmed by 5 bases and J by 1 base, 0 bases remained unmatched. CDR3 DNA sequence: TGCGCCAGCAGGGACAGGGGGAACACTGAAGCTTTCTTT. It encodes CASRDRGNTEAFF.

This chain uses TRBV29-1 with TRBJ2-5; 9 nucleotides line up with TRBD1. The CDR3 is 13 amino acids. Germline CDR1 and CDR2: SQVTM and ANQGSEA. Germline trimming cut 6 bases from V and 5 bases from J; bases unmatched to any gene: 7. The CDR3 loop reads CSVAGTGHETQYF. The CDR3 DNA sequence: TGCAGCGTAGCCGGGACAGGGCACGAGACCCAGTACTTC. Based on the CDR3 plus reference TRBV29-1 and TRBJ2-5, the full variable domain is SAVISQKPSRDICQRGTSLTIQCQVDSQVTMMFWYRQQPGQSLTLIATANQGSEATYESGFVIDKFPISRPNLTFSTLTVSNMSPEDSSIYLCSVAGTGHETQYFGPGTRLLVL.

V gene TRBV2 combines with J gene TRBJ1-5; D gene unclear. The CDR3 consists of 14 residues. The germline V gene has CDR1 SNHLY and CDR2 FYNNEI. V dropped 10 bases and J dropped 3 bases, with 16 bases sitting between them. CDR3 amino acids: CATRQGSPNQPQHF. The CDR3 DNA reads as TGTGCCACCCGCCAAGGATCTCCCAATCAGCCCCAGCATTTT. Combining the CDR3 with reference TRBV2 and TRBJ1-5 gives the whole variable domain EPEVTQTPSHQVTQMGQEVILRCVPISNHLYFYWYRQILGQKVEFLVSFYNNEISEKSEIFDDQFSVERPDGSNFTLKIRSTKLEDSAMYFCATRQGSPNQPQHFGDGTRLSIL.

The V call is TRBV12-5, the J call TRBJ1-4; D is unresolved. The germline V gene has CDR1 LGHNT and CDR2 FRNRAP. CDR3 length: 16 amino acids. V was pared by 3 bases and J by 5 bases, with 16 bases between. The CDR3 protein is CASGFSTWGSNEKLFF. The CDR3 DNA follows: TGTGCTAGTGGTTTTAGTACATGGGGATCGAATGAAAAACTGTTTTTT.

This clone was picked up one time. The same CDR3 is also encoded by other DNA sequences in this sample. The genes are TRBV5-1 and TRBJ2-2; D is unresolved. The length of the CDR3 is 15 residues. Trimming removed 2 bases at V and 2 bases at J, with 10 bases between. Germline V CDR1 and CDR2: SGHRS, YFSETQ. CDR3 nucleotide sequence: TGCGCCAGCAGCTTAGCCTCACTTAACACCGGGGAGCTGTTTTTT. It is translated as CASSLASLNTGELFF.

The rearrangement uses TRBV20-1 and TRBJ1-5; D perhaps matches TRBD1 (6 bases). V shed 3 bases and J shed 10 bases, with 10 bases lying between them. The CDR3 length is 11 residues. The germline CDR1 and CDR2 sequences are DFQATT and SNEGSKA (reference sequence). CDR3 residues: CSASSGEPQHF. CDR3 sequence (DNA): TGCAGTGCTAGCTCAGGGGAACCCCAGCATTTT.

This chain connects TRBV27 to TRBJ2-1; tentatively, D is TRBD2 (7 bases). Trimming took 6 bases from V and 2 from J, leaving 17 bases between them. The germline gives CDR1 MNHEY, CDR2 SMNVEV (reference sequence). CDR3 length equals 16 residues. CDR3 residues: CASSRGGGNTYNEQFF. In DNA form, the CDR3 reads TGTGCCAGCAGCCGGGGAGGGGGGAACACCTACAATGAGCAGTTCTTC.

The genes are TRBV10-2 and TRBJ1-5, with 8 positions matching TRBD1. The CDR3 length is 16 residues. Germline trimming cut 5 bases from V and 0 bases from J; bases unmatched to any gene: 6. The germline V gene has CDR1 WSHSY and CDR2 SAAADI. This chain's CDR3 is CASSPKQGVSNQPQHF. CDR3 DNA: TGCGCCAGCAGTCCCAAACAGGGGGTTAGCAATCAGCCCCAGCATTTT.

The V gene is TRBV11-2, the J gene TRBJ1-5; D gene ambiguous. V was cut by 1 base and J by 1 base, with 14 bases left in between. The germline V gene encodes CDR1 SGHAT and CDR2 FQNNGV. The CDR3 has 17 amino acids. The CDR3 DNA is TGTGCCAGCAGCTTAGGAGTTTCCAGTCTGAGCAATCAGCCCCAGCATTTT. This translates into CASSLGVSSLSNQPQHF. Full variable domain (missing parts from reference TRBV11-2 and TRBJ1-5): EAGVAQSPRYKIIEKRQSVAFWCNPISGHATLYWYQQILGQGPKLLIQFQNNGVVDDSQLPKDRFSAERLKGVDSTLKIQPAKLEDSAVYLCASSLGVSSLSNQPQHFGDGTRLSIL.

The chain uses TRBV5-5 and TRBJ1-2, with a weak D call TRBD1 (6 bases). This CDR3 is built from 15 residues. V gave up 4 bases and J gave up 6 bases, with 19 bases separating them. Looked up from germline, CDR1 is SGHKS and CDR2 is YYEKEE (reference sequence). CDR3 bases: TGTGCCAGCAGCCCTTGGACAGCCTCCTTTAATGGCTACACCTTC. Its protein is CASSPWTASFNGYTF.

This chain uses TRBV7-2 with TRBJ1-5; perhaps TRBD1 as D (5 bases). This CDR3 contains 15 residues. Germline values: CDR1 SGHTA, CDR2 FQGNSA. V was clipped by 1 base and J by 2 bases, with 9 bases between them. CDR3 in amino acids: CASSLGGVGNQPQHF. The CDR3 region has the DNA TGTGCCAGCAGCTTAGGAGGGGTTGGCAATCAGCCCCAGCATTTT.

The gene calls are TRBV9 and TRBJ1-1, with a weak D call TRBD1 (5 bases). The germline gives CDR1 SGDLS, CDR2 YYNGEE. This CDR3 contains 14 residues. Between the trimmed V and J ends, which lost 0 bases and 1 base, there was a span of 7 bases. The CDR3 loop is CASSVVGENTEAFF. The CDR3 DNA is TGTGCCAGCAGCGTAGTAGGGGAGAACACTGAAGCTTTCTTT.

The genes are TRBV7-8 and TRBJ1-3; D remains unclear. The CDR3 runs to 13 residues. V lost 0 bases, J lost 8 bases, and 8 bases lay in between. Germline lookup yields CDR1 SGHVS and CDR2 FQNEAQ. The CDR3 DNA is TGTGCCAGCAGCTTAGCACGGGGAGACACCATATATTTT. Its translation: CASSLARGDTIYF.

For the CDR3, the DNA is TGTGCCAGCAGCTTAGGATGGGGGGACAACTATGGCTACACCTTC. It yields the protein CASSLGWGDNYGYTF. The chain uses TRBV7-2 and TRBJ1-2, with D possibly being TRBD1 (5 bases). V lost 1 base and J lost 2, with 11 bases in between. Germline V CDR1 and CDR2: SGHTA, FQGNSA. The CDR3 loop spans 15 amino acids.

The rearrangement uses TRBV11-2 and TRBJ2-7; unclear D gene. Between the trimmed V and J ends, which lost 2 bases and 5 bases, there was a span of 7 bases. Germline V lookup: CDR1 SGHAT, CDR2 FQNNGV. The CDR3 spans 12 residues. CDR3 residues: CASSLSVHEQYF. In DNA form, the CDR3 reads TGTGCCAGCAGCTTATCGGTCCACGAGCAGTACTTC.

V and J are TRBV5-6 and TRBJ1-3; D not certain. V dropped 3 bases and J dropped 4 bases, with 8 bases sitting between them. CDR1 and CDR2 from the germline V gene are SGHDT and YYEEEE. CDR3 size: 13 residues. Here the CDR3 reads CASSYSGGNTIYF. The CDR3 DNA follows: TGTGCCAGCAGCTACTCCGGGGGAAACACCATATATTTT.

In its sample, this clone was seen once. The chain has TRBV9 and TRBJ2-5, with 10 bases lining up with TRBD2. CDR1 SGDLS and CDR2 YYNGEE come from the germline V gene. This CDR3 spans 17 amino acids. Unmatched junction bases numbered 14, after V lost 4 bases and J lost 5 bases. The CDR3 loop reads CASSPGELAGAGETQYF. In DNA form, the CDR3 reads TGTGCCAGCAGCCCCGGGGAGCTAGCGGGGGCCGGGGAGACCCAGTACTTC.

The chain combines TRBV30 with TRBJ2-1, with 7 positions matching TRBD2. Germline CDR1 reads GTSNPN; CDR2 reads SVGIG (reference sequence). The CDR3 is 13 residues long. V shed 3 bases and J 2 bases; nucleotides not matched to a gene: 1. The CDR3 is CAWSGGTYNEQFF. CDR3 sequence (DNA): TGTGCCTGGAGCGGGGGGACCTACAATGAGCAGTTCTTC. The full variable domain, with the rest looked up from reference TRBV30 and TRBJ2-1, is SQTIHQWPATLVQPVGSPLSLECTVEGTSNPNLYWYRQAAGRGLQLLFYSVGIGQISSEVPQNLSASRPQDRQFILSSKKLLLSDSGFYLCAWSGGTYNEQFFGPGTRLTVL.

In this sample, this clone turned up a few times. This chain connects TRBV15 to TRBJ1-1; D gene uncertain. CDR1 is LNHNV and CDR2 is YYDKDF in the germline V gene (reference sequence). Trimming cost V 0 bases and J 5 bases, with 13 bases left between them. This CDR3 contains 15 residues. The CDR3: CATSRDMRSPTEAFF. In nucleotides, the CDR3 is TGTGCCACCAGCAGAGATATGCGGTCACCAACTGAAGCTTTCTTT.

V usage is TRBV5-1 and J usage is TRBJ1-5; TRBD1 might be the D (5 bases). The CDR3 is made up of 12 amino acids. The V gene's germline CDR1 is SGHRS and CDR2 YFSETQ. The V and J ends lost 4 bases and 9 bases respectively, with 11 bases between them. The chain's CDR3 is CASSQAGGPQHF. The DNA for the CDR3 is TGCGCCAGCAGCCAGGCCGGGGGGCCCCAGCATTTT.

This rearrangement joins TRBV27 to TRBJ1-6; 8 bases align to TRBD1. Losses at the gene ends were 5 bases for V and 11 bases for J; bases not matched to a gene: 11. The CDR3 spans 15 residues. Germline CDR1 MNHEY, CDR2 SMNVEV (reference sequence). CDR3 amino acids: CASSPTGQGGAPLHF. The CDR3 bases are TGTGCCAGCAGTCCTACAGGACAGGGAGGGGCACCCCTCCACTTT.